This T cell receptor beta chain emerged from a study of response to subunit inactivated influenza vaccine. TCRdb passed the RT-PCR reads through MiXCR, listing each CDR3 protein once. The sample has over 650,000 distinct CDR3 sequences, under 20% seen once. Study-level findings and limits: Authors proposed each seasonal influenza vaccination draws in few new T cells.

Only a few counts were recorded for this clonotype. Its cognate antigen is unknown. In germline, CDR1 is SNHLY, CDR2 FYNNEI. Trimming removed 8 bases from V and 6 bases from J; junction bases left unmatched: 9. This CDR3 is 14 amino acids long. The TCR sequence derives from a man in his fifties or sixties who received an inactivated influenza vaccine. The chain is built from TRBV2 and TRBJ2-5, with 10 nucleotides matching TRBD1. The input for sequencing was PBMCs from blood, taken 5 days after vaccination. CDR3 sequence reads: CASCRDRGTKTQYF. CDR3 DNA sequence: TGTGCCAGCTGTCGGGACAGGGGAACAAAGACCCAGTACTTC.